This is a list of T cell receptor beta chains from one sample in a study of T cell repertoires in cytomegalovirus infection. TCRdb redid the calling of the reads with MiXCR, one entry per CDR3 protein. The sample records about 330,000 distinct CDR3 sequences, 9.5% being singletons. The sequenced material came from PBMCs. The receptors were gathered from a human donor in good health (CMV status not recorded). Some clones in this sample may be carry-over from other donors' samples. Each CDR3 is given with its conserved first and last residue. The D gene is left open where the match is weak. Clone size is given for some rows only: seen once, a few or many times, or a class if the clone is expanded.

>-|TRBJ2-7|TRBV20-1|-
TGCAGTGCTAGAATGTTCACAGGTTACTACGAGCAGTACTTC
CSARMFTGYYEQYF
>-|TRBJ1-1|TRBV29-1|TRBD1
TGCAGCGGGGTCGGGACAGGGGGCTATAACACTGAAGCTTTCTTT
CSGVGTGGYNTEAFF
>few|TRBJ2-1|TRBV7-2|-
TGTGCCAGCAGCTTAGATAGTGTCAGTGCCTCCTACAATGAGCAGTTCTTC
CASSLDSVSASYNEQFF
>medium-sized|TRBJ2-5|TRBV6-5|-
TGTGCCAGCAGTTACTCGTCCCCCGGGACTTTAGAGACCCAGTACTTC
CASSYSSPGTLETQYF
>many|TRBJ1-1|TRBV6-1|TRBD1
TGTGCCAGCAGTTCAAACAGGGGGCTAGGGGCTTTCTTT
CASSSNRGLGAFF
>few|TRBJ2-7|TRBV12-3/TRBV12-4|TRBD2
TGTGCCAGCAGCCCGGGACTAATCTACGAGCAGTACTTC
CASSPGLIYEQYF
>-|TRBJ1-5|TRBV20-1|-
TGCAGTGCTAGAGATCTGGCGGTAGGGCAGCCCCAGCATTTT
CSARDLAVGQPQHF
>-|TRBJ1-6|TRBV18|-
TGTGCCAGCTCAGATCAGAATTCACCCCTCCACTTT
CASSDQNSPLHF
>few|TRBJ2-7|TRBV6-6|TRBD2
TGTGCCAGCGGCGGGAGGGCTTGGGAGCAGTACTTC
CASGGRAWEQYF
>many|TRBJ1-3|TRBV7-9|-
TGTGCCAGCAGTACCGAACTCCAAGGTTCGCCTGGAAACACCATATATTTT
CASSTELQGSPGNTIYF
>many|TRBJ2-2|TRBV29-1|TRBD2
TGCAGCACCTCTTTTAGCGGGAGGCCGGGTACCGGGGAGCTGTTTTTT
CSTSFSGRPGTGELFF
>many|TRBJ2-5|TRBV7-2|TRBD2
TGTGCCAGCAGCTTGCCCCCCGGGGGGATAGGGACCCAGTACTTC
CASSLPPGGIGTQYF
>many|TRBJ2-3|TRBV28|TRBD2
TGTGCCAGCAGTTTAGCGGGAGGGCCAAGAGATACGCAGTATTTT
CASSLAGGPRDTQYF
>-|TRBJ2-1|TRBV11-2|TRBD2
TGTGCCAGCAGCCTGTGGACTAGAGACCTACAGGATGAGCAGTTCTTC
CASSLWTRDLQDEQFF
>many|TRBJ2-6|TRBV6-5|TRBD1
TGTGCCAGCAGTTACAAGGACAGGGAAGACTCTGGGGCCAACGTCCTGACTTTC
CASSYKDREDSGANVLTF
>few|TRBJ2-5|TRBV27|TRBD2
TGTGCCAGCAGGGGTACTACTAGCGGCCAAGAGACCCAGTACTTC
CASRGTTSGQETQYF
>-|TRBJ1-1|TRBV2|-
TGTGCCACCCGAGAGGAGGGCACCTTGAACACTGAAGCTTTCTTT
CATREEGTLNTEAFF
>-|TRBJ1-2|TRBV11-2|-
TGTGCCAGCAGCTTAGGTCGGAGAGGACAAAGCCTCCAGGGCTATGGCTACACCTTC
CASSLGRRGQSLQGYGYTF
>-|TRBJ2-5|TRBV27|-
TGTGCCAGCAGTTCGAGACAGACCCAGTACTTC
CASSSRQTQYF
>few|TRBJ2-3|TRBV20-1|TRBD2
TGCAGTGCCGGCGGGGGAAGCACAGATACGCAGTATTTT
CSAGGGSTDTQYF
>many|TRBJ1-2|TRBV7-2|-
TGTGCCAGCAGCTTGTCCAAAGGGGATGGCTACACCTTC
CASSLSKGDGYTF
>many|TRBJ1-1|TRBV12-3/TRBV12-4|-
TGTGCCAGCAGTTTAATGGCAGCGAACACTGAAGCTTTCTTT
CASSLMAANTEAFF
>few|TRBJ2-1|TRBV6-2/TRBV6-3|-
TGTGCCAGCAGTTACTCGAGTGGGGGGGGGGGGCCCTCCTACAATGAGCAGTTCTTC
CASSYSSGGGGPSYNEQFF
>many|TRBJ2-7|TRBV7-8|-
TGTGCCAGCAGCCCACCTGAGGGGGCCTACGAGCAGTACTTC
CASSPPEGAYEQYF
>few|TRBJ2-4|TRBV6-2/TRBV6-3|-
TGTGCCAGCAGTGACAGTCGACCGGAGAGAATCTTCAAAAACATTCAGTACTTC
CASSDSRPERIFKNIQYF
>-|TRBJ2-1|TRBV19|-
TGTGCCAGTGGAGTAAGAGGCGGTGAGCAGTTCTTC
CASGVRGGEQFF
>-|TRBJ1-3|TRBV6-6|-
TGTGCCAGCAGTTACTCGCGAGCGGCCAGGGGTCGGAGAAACACCATATATTTT
CASSYSRAARGRRNTIYF
>few|TRBJ2-5|TRBV20-1|TRBD2
TGCAGTGCACGTATAGCGGGGGTGGAGACCCAGTACTTC
CSARIAGVETQYF
>-|TRBJ1-2|TRBV5-6|-
TGTGCCAGCAGCTTCCCAGGGGATTTCTATGGCTACACCTTC
CASSFPGDFYGYTF
>-|TRBJ1-5|TRBV7-6|-
TGTGCCAGCAGCCCAGGGAGGGGCGATCAGCCCCAGCATTTT
CASSPGRGDQPQHF
>-|TRBJ2-1|TRBV7-2|TRBD2
TGTGCCAGCAGCTCGGGACTAGTCCTAAATGAGCAGTTCTTC
CASSSGLVLNEQFF
>few|TRBJ1-1|TRBV20-1|TRBD1
TGCAGTGCTAGACCCCTAGACAGGGGGTACACTGAAGCTTTCTTT
CSARPLDRGYTEAFF
>-|TRBJ2-7|TRBV10-3|TRBD2
TGTGCCATCAGTGTTTCCGGGATAGCGGGGAGTTACGAGCAGTACTTC
CAISVSGIAGSYEQYF
>few|TRBJ2-1|TRBV15|TRBD2
TGTGCCACCAGCAGCGCGGGAGGGCCATATGAGCAGTTCTTC
CATSSAGGPYEQFF
>-|TRBJ2-7|TRBV6-2/TRBV6-3|TRBD2
TGTGCCAGCAGGACTAGCGGGGACTACGAGCAGTACTTC
CASRTSGDYEQYF
>many|TRBJ2-5|TRBV9|TRBD2
TGTGCCAGCAGCGTAGCTCATAGCGGGGGGTACCAAGAGACCCAGTACTTC
CASSVAHSGGYQETQYF
>many|TRBJ2-7|TRBV7-6|-
TGTGCCAGCAGCTTACTTCGGGCAGAACCTTCCTACGAGCAGTACTTC
CASSLLRAEPSYEQYF
>few|TRBJ2-1|TRBV27|-
TGTGCCAGCAGTTTAGTTCTAGGCCAGCAGTTCTTC
CASSLVLGQQFF
>many|TRBJ2-1|TRBV12-3/TRBV12-4|TRBD2
TGTGCCAGCAGCCAGGGACTAGCGGGAGTTGGGTCTAACAATCTCTTC
CASSQGLAGVGSNNLF
>few|TRBJ2-7|TRBV2|-
TGTGCCAGCACCCGGGACTCTTCTTTGGAGCAGTACTTC
CASTRDSSLEQYF
>-|TRBJ2-2|TRBV6-5|-
TGTGCCAGCACAGGGTGGAACACCGGGGAGCTGTTTTTT
CASTGWNTGELFF
>many|TRBJ2-3|TRBV7-2|-
TGTGCCAGCAGCCGACAGCACACAGATACGCAGTATTTT
CASSRQHTDTQYF
>many|TRBJ2-7|TRBV4-1|TRBD1
TGCGCCAGCAGCCAAGTTCAGGGGGAGAAGAACGAGCAGTACTTC
CASSQVQGEKNEQYF
>few|TRBJ1-5|TRBV28|TRBD1
TGTGCCAGCAGAGGGGACAGGGGAGGCCAGCCCCAGCATTTT
CASRGDRGGQPQHF
>many|TRBJ2-1|TRBV7-2|TRBD2
TGTGCCAGCAGCTTACAGGGGCTAGCGGGGTACAATGAGCAGTTCTTC
CASSLQGLAGYNEQFF
>many|TRBJ1-1|TRBV6-1|-
TGTGCCAGCAGACAGGGTTACCCCATGAACACTGAAGCTTTCTTT
CASRQGYPMNTEAFF
>-|TRBJ2-6|TRBV6-2/TRBV6-3|-
TGTGCCAGCACCAAAGGGGGGTCTGGGGCCAACGTCCTGACTTTC
CASTKGGSGANVLTF
>many|TRBJ1-4|TRBV25-1|-
TGTGCCAGCAGTGACGTGCTCTCCGTACAAAAACTGTTTTTT
CASSDVLSVQKLFF
>few|TRBJ2-7|TRBV28|TRBD2
TGTGCCAGCATCACGGGAGGGGGGCCTACCTACGAGCAGTACTTC
CASITGGGPTYEQYF
>few|TRBJ2-7|TRBV7-6|-
TGTGCCAGCAGCTTAAAGGAGCAGTACTTC
CASSLKEQYF
>few|TRBJ2-7|TRBV29-1|TRBD1
TGCAGCGTTGTAGGCAGGGGGCTCTACGAGCAGTACTTC
CSVVGRGLYEQYF
>few|TRBJ1-6|TRBV10-3|TRBD1
TGTGCCATCAGTGTGGACAGGGTGCGTTCACCCCTCCACTTT
CAISVDRVRSPLHF
>few|TRBJ2-7|TRBV4-3|TRBD2
TGCGCCAGCAGCCTTATAGCGGGCCGGGAGCAGTACTTC
CASSLIAGREQYF
>many|TRBJ1-5|TRBV7-6|-
TGTGCCAGCAGCTTAGGCCCTTACAGGGACAGCAATCAGCCCCAGCATTTT
CASSLGPYRDSNQPQHF
>-|TRBJ2-1|TRBV29-1|-
TGCAGCGTTACCTACACTAATGAGCAGTTCTTC
CSVTYTNEQFF
>many|TRBJ2-1|TRBV7-3|TRBD2
TGTGCCAGCAGCTTAAACCCCAGGACTAGCGGGATGGGCGGGGGAGAGCAGTTCTTC
CASSLNPRTSGMGGGEQFF